The subject of this entry is one TCR beta chain. What it binds is unknown. The data stem from a study of T-cell memory formation after mild COVID-19. A 5'RACE reaction primed in the constant segment made cDNA libraries of TCR alpha and TCR beta, and these carried sample barcodes and UMIs. TCRdb processed the 5' RACE reads anew with MiXCR; each CDR3 protein has one entry. The sample lists more than 300,000 distinct CDR3 sequences; roughly an eighth were seen once. Regarding the study as a whole: The study found balanced CD4/CD8 in clones contracting day 15 to 85 and a CD4+ lean in later expanders.

This clonotype was sampled from a man in his late teens or twenties who had mild COVID-19 (a few samples of this study predate the infection). Cell type and time point are not known. The specimen was PBMCs or a T cell subset sorted from them (not recorded which).

As DNA, the CDR3 is TGTGCCATCAGCCAGGGGGTGGAAAATCAGCCCCAGCATTTT. This gives the protein CAISQGVENQPQHF. The gene calls are TRBV10-3 and TRBJ1-5; 7 positions match TRBD1. J gave up 4 bases and V 6 bases, and 6 bases lay outside the gene matches. The CDR3 is made up of 14 amino acids. Germline CDR1 reads ENHRY; CDR2 reads SYGVKD.